Listed here is a single T cell receptor (beta chain). What it binds is unknown. The PCR had 60 Vbeta and 13 Jbeta primers. The assay was immunoSEQ multiplex PCR, and TCRdb's table has in-frame clones only and misses some. The sample lists about 190,000 clones, approximately 78% occurring once. V was clipped by 7 bases and J by 3 bases; unmatched bases: 4. The CDR3 has 13 amino acids. The V gene's germline CDR1 is SQVTM and CDR2 ANQGSEA. The data belong to a study of cytomegalovirus exposure and HLA in healthy donors. Whole-study results and caveats: What was likely a sequencing artifact was a cluster of highly shared sequence variants.

Sequencing was done on a sample of PBMCs. The J gene is TRBJ2-5, the V gene TRBV29-1, with 11 bases fitting TRBD2. The sequence was obtained from a woman under 30 in good health and CMV-seronegative. The CDR3 loop is CSAGGLAEETQYF. As DNA, the CDR3 is TGCAGCGCCGGGGGACTAGCGGAAGAGACCCAGTACTTC.